Following are 19 T cell receptor beta chains from one sample sequenced in a study of blood T cells in healthy people across ages. PCR was performed a second time for roughly 6 to 12 cycles using a sample-barcoded 5' primer and a J-beta primer mix. TCRdb re-called the 5' RACE reads through MiXCR, storing one row per CDR3 protein. The data hold 1.5 million to 2 million distinct CDR3 sequences, with roughly 30% observed a single time. The source material was blood. These receptors all come from a woman in her 30s in good health.

The rearrangement uses TRBV9 and TRBJ2-6; D is possibly TRBD2 (5 bases). Germline-derived CDR1 and CDR2 are SGDLS and YYNGEE. V dropped 2 bases and J dropped 1 base, with 16 bases sitting between them. This CDR3 spans 18 amino acids. The CDR3 bases are TGTGCCAGCAGCGTGTGGACGGGAAAAGCGTCTGGGGCCAACGTCCTGACTTTC. It encodes CASSVWTGKASGANVLTF.

This clonotype was found many times. The rearrangement links TRBV4-1 to TRBJ2-6; no clear D. There are 17 residues in the CDR3. Germline loops: CDR1 MGHRA, CDR2 YSYEKL. V shed 4 bases and J shed 0 bases, with 13 bases lying between them. This CDR3 reads CASSLQRTISGANVLTF. The CDR3 region has the DNA TGCGCCAGCAGCCTCCAGCGCACCATCTCTGGGGCCAACGTCCTGACTTTC.

Remarks on this clonotype: The junction departs from the called germline gene at one end, perhaps through a read error. CDR3 sequence reads: CASSLGAGPGTTDTRYF. The CDR3 DNA reads TGTGCCAGCAGCTTAGGAGCGGGACCCGGTACCACAGATACGCGGTATTTT. J is TRBJ2-3 and V is TRBV7-2, with TRBD2 identical over 7 bases. Germline CDR1 and CDR2: SGHTA and FQGNSA. The CDR3 runs to 17 residues.

V gene TRBV20-1 combines with J gene TRBJ2-2; the D gene is possibly TRBD2 (7 bases). Trimming pared 6 bases from V and 0 bases from J, leaving 14 bases between. Germline CDR1 DFQATT, CDR2 SNEGSKA (reference sequence). The CDR3 loop spans 15 amino acids. CDR3 nucleotides: TGCAGTGCGTCGCGGGGGCCCTCGAACACCGGGGAGCTGTTTTTT. Residues: CSASRGPSNTGELFF.

A few counts support this clonotype. The V call is TRBV7-2, the J call TRBJ1-5; 8 nucleotides line up with TRBD1. Germline V gene data show CDR1 as SGHTA and CDR2 as FQGNSA. V lost 5 bases, J lost 9 bases, and 9 bases stayed unmatched. This CDR3 is 14 amino acids long. CDR3 sequence reads: CASSLRQGYRPQHF. The CDR3 DNA sequence: TGTGCCAGCAGCCTGCGACAGGGGTATCGGCCCCAGCATTTT.

The V and J genes are TRBV7-6 and TRBJ2-1; TRBD1 or TRBD2 may be the D gene (5 bases each). Per the germline V gene, CDR1 is SGHVS and CDR2 is FNYEAQ. Trimming shortened V by 3 bases and J by 7 bases, and 13 bases separated the two germline ends. The CDR3 has 14 residues. The CDR3 region is CASSFLGPGNEQFF. The DNA of the CDR3 is TGTGCCAGCAGCTTTTTGGGGCCGGGGAATGAGCAGTTCTTC.

This clonotype was found many times. The chain has TRBV12-3 or TRBV12-4 and TRBJ2-5; 9 bases are shared with TRBD1. This CDR3 has 14 amino acids. Trimming removed 3 bases from V and 5 bases from J; junction bases left unmatched: 4. The CDR3 reads CASSFGTGYETQYF. CDR3 bases: TGTGCCAGCAGTTTTGGGACAGGGTATGAGACCCAGTACTTC.

A few counts support this clonotype. The chain is built from TRBV20-1 and TRBJ2-5, with D tentatively TRBD1 or TRBD2 (5 bases each). CDR1 is DFQATT and CDR2 is SNEGSKA in the germline V gene (reference sequence). V was pared by 5 bases and J by 11 bases, with 18 bases between. The CDR3 extends over 12 amino acids. The CDR3 nucleotides are TGCAGTGCTGCCGGGACCCTCTGGGAGCAGTACTTC. Its protein is CSAAGTLWEQYF.

The rearrangement links TRBV5-5 to TRBJ2-3, with unresolved D. The CDR3 runs 13 residues. Trimming removed 4 bases at V and 6 bases at J, with 12 bases between. CDR1 is SGHKS, CDR2 YYEKEE, per germline (reference sequence). As DNA, the CDR3 is TGTGCCAGCAGCGTCCCGACCGGGGATACGCAGTATTTT. Its protein product is CASSVPTGDTQYF. The entire variable domain, with the rest obtained from reference TRBV5-5 and TRBJ2-3, is as follows: DAGVTQSPTHLIKTRGQQVTLRCSPISGHKSVSWYQQVLGQGPQFIFQYYEKEERGRGNFPDRFSARQFPNYSSELNVNALLLGDSALYLCASSVPTGDTQYFGPGTRLTVL.

CDR3 sequence: CASSGGGSKETQYF. In nucleotides, the CDR3 is TGTGCCAGCAGCGGTGGTGGCTCAAAAGAGACCCAGTACTTC. J is TRBJ2-7 and V is TRBV7-6; D remains unclear. The assigned J gene may be wrong: the sequence end matches TRBJ2-5 better. The V gene's germline CDR1 is SGHVS and CDR2 FNYEAQ. The CDR3 runs 14 residues.

This chain connects TRBV4-1 to TRBJ1-2, with D unresolved. The CDR3 is made up of 13 amino acids. The V end was cut by 3 bases, the J end by 8 bases, with 13 bases between. Germline V CDR1 and CDR2: MGHRA, YSYEKL. CDR3 region: CASSQGGSGGYTF. The CDR3 coding sequence is TGCGCCAGCAGCCAGGGTGGGTCAGGCGGCTACACCTTC.

The chain has TRBV6-6 and TRBJ1-4; a weak D match, TRBD1 (5 bases). V lost 6 bases and J 7 bases, leaving 15 bases between the germline ends. Germline CDR1 and CDR2: MNHNY and SVGAGI (reference sequence). The CDR3 runs to 14 residues. CDR3 loop: CASSPGDSLEKLFF. CDR3 DNA: TGTGCCAGCAGCCCGGGCGACAGCCTTGAAAAACTGTTTTTT.

Concerning this clonotype itself: Possible read error: a much larger clone is one base away. Likely a read error: the CDR3 ends without its conserved phenylalanine or tryptophan. This rearrangement joins TRBV7-9 to TRBJ2-5; 8 bases match TRBD2. The J call may be in error: the DNA end matches TRBJ2-4 better. Per germline, CDR1 SEHNR and CDR2 FQNEAQ (reference sequence). There are 16 residues in the CDR3. CDR3 amino acids: CASSLVAGGVKNIQYV. The CDR3, as DNA: TGTGCCAGCAGCTTAGTGGCGGGAGGAGTCAAAAACATTCAGTACGTC.

As to this clonotype: This could be a read error, since a much larger clone is one nucleotide away. The chain recombines TRBV7-9 with TRBJ2-4; D might be TRBD2 (5 bases). The DNA matches TRBJ2-1 better at its end, which makes the J call doubtful. In germline, CDR1 is SEHNR, CDR2 FQNEAQ (reference sequence). The CDR3 consists of 16 residues. The CDR3 reads CASSLASGSRSYEQFF. The CDR3 nucleotides are TGTGCCAGCAGCTTAGCCTCGGGGAGTCGCTCCTACGAGCAGTTCTTC.

This chain joins TRBV10-3 and TRBJ2-2; D not resolved. Germline V gene lookup returns CDR1 ENHRY and CDR2 SYGVKD. The length of the CDR3 is 13 residues. Between the trimmed V and J ends, which lost 0 bases and 4 bases, there was a span of 3 bases. The CDR3 DNA is TGTGCCATCAGTGAGTCTAGCACCGGGGAGCTGTTTTTT. It encodes CAISESSTGELFF.

This clonotype appeared a few times. The CDR3 nucleotides read TGCAGTGCTAGACCTGGGGGCATTAGAAGCAATCAGCCCCAGCATTTT. It specifies CSARPGGIRSNQPQHF. The genes are TRBV20-1 and TRBJ1-5; a weak D match, TRBD1 (6 bases). The germline CDR1 and CDR2 sequences are DFQATT and SNEGSKA (reference sequence). This CDR3 region has 16 residues. Trimming cost V 2 bases and J 1 base, with 15 bases left between them.

The chain recombines TRBV4-3 with TRBJ2-7; D might be TRBD1 (6 bases). There are 18 residues in the CDR3. The V and J ends lost 4 bases and 0 bases respectively, with 22 bases between them. Germline values: CDR1 LGHNA, CDR2 YSLEER. For the CDR3, the DNA is TGCGCCAGCAGCCGATCGCTTGGGGGCGAAGCTTCCTCCTACGAGCAGTACTTC. As protein: CASSRSLGGEASSYEQYF.

The V gene is TRBV4-3, the J gene TRBJ2-3, with D possibly called TRBD1 or TRBD2 (5 bases each). The CDR3 extends over 18 amino acids. V dropped 0 bases and J dropped 3 bases, with 19 bases sitting between them. The germline gives CDR1 LGHNA, CDR2 YSLEER. CDR3 in DNA: TGCGCCAGCAGCCAAGACCCCCCGAAGGGGACGGGAACAGATACGCAGTATTTT. Its translation: CASSQDPPKGTGTDTQYF.

This clonotype was recorded only once. This chain links TRBV20-1 with TRBJ2-7, with TRBD1 as a possible D gene (5 bases). Germline CDR1 and CDR2: DFQATT and SNEGSKA (reference sequence). V gave up 3 bases and J gave up 0 bases, with 15 bases separating them. There are 15 residues in the CDR3. DNA for the CDR3: TGCAGTGCTAGGACAGCGCGGTCAGGCTCCTACGAGCAGTACTTC. This codes for CSARTARSGSYEQYF.